The clone carrying this T cell receptor (beta chain) was observed at least ten times. Its antigen is currently unknown. The data were taken from a study of T-cell reconstitution after alpha-beta-depleted transplantation in children. It was with unique molecular identifiers that the TCRbeta library was prepared. TCRdb ran MiXCR on the PCR reads and lists one entry per CDR3 protein. Found here are a few hundred thousand distinct CDR3 sequences, 10% of them singletons; the top ten hold approximately 7.6%. Germline V CDR1 and CDR2: SNHLY, FYNNEI. V gave up 10 bases and J gave up 5 bases; unmatched junction bases: 10. This CDR3 spans 13 amino acids. Whole-study findings and limits: A year had passed since transplant, and T-cell counts and diversity by then came mostly from newly produced T cells. Some patients' high day-60 TCRbeta diversity was attributed to recipient cells surviving conditioning. Reportedly, roughly two months post-transplant, alpha-beta T cells arose from several hundred expanded graft clones.

The genes are TRBV2 and TRBJ2-5; 7 nucleotides agree with TRBD2. The material was PBMCs, obtained before TCRalphabeta/CD19-depleted stem cell transplant. The origin of this receptor is a boy in the first two years of life with acute myeloid leukemia, due to receive a stem cell transplant. The CDR3 loop is CATDERGRETQYF. The CDR3 DNA reads as TGTGCCACAGACGAGCGGGGCCGGGAGACCCAGTACTTC.